These 24 T cell receptor beta chains originate from one sample sequenced in a study of radiation and T cells in renal cell carcinoma. The time point was: baseline pretreatment blood. Indicated treatment: 15 Gy SBRT to primary tumor, nephrectomy 4 weeks later. TCRdb keeps only in-frame clones here, not all; method: immunoSEQ multiplex PCR. This table has approximately 140,000 clones, less than 85% appearing once. Sequences were derived from blood, sampled from a patient whose treatment included radiotherapy and nephrectomy. All receptors derive from a woman between 50 and 59 years old with renal cell carcinoma.

The sample holds a few counts of this clone. The J gene is TRBJ1-5, the V gene TRBV29-1; TRBD1 matches at 8 bases. The V gene end was trimmed by 4 bases and the J gene end by 6 bases; junction bases not matched to a gene: 5. The CDR3 runs to 13 residues. CDR1 is SQVTM and CDR2 is ANQGSEA in the germline V gene. The CDR3 region is CSVAGQGGQPQHF. CDR3 nucleotides: TGCAGCGTTGCCGGACAGGGAGGTCAGCCCCAGCATTTT.

The chain links TRBV4-2 to TRBJ1-4; 9 bases line up with TRBD1. The CDR3 has 14 residues. V trimming: 6 bases; J trimming: 10 bases; junction bases outside the gene matches: 9. The germline V gene has CDR1 LGHNA and CDR2 YNFKEQ. CDR3 nucleotides: TGTGCCAGCAGTCCCGGGACAGGGTTAGGAAAACTGTTTTTT. Protein: CASSPGTGLGKLFF.

The chain couples TRBV4-3 to TRBJ1-1; D unresolved. The CDR3 consists of 15 residues. V shed 2 bases and J shed 5 bases, with 15 bases lying between them. The germline gives CDR1 LGHNA, CDR2 YSLEER. The CDR3, as DNA: TGCGCCAGCAGCCAACGGACGGGTGGTAATACTGAAGCTTTCTTT. Its protein is CASSQRTGGNTEAFF.

The chain has TRBV5-4 and TRBJ2-7, with a possible D match to TRBD2 (6 bases). The germline V gene encodes CDR1 SGHNT and CDR2 YYREEE (reference sequence). Trimming shortened V by 2 bases and J by 6 bases, and 21 bases separated the two germline ends. CDR3 length equals 16 residues. CDR3 DNA: TGTGCCAGCAGCTTAGAAACCGGGACTCAGGCCCTCGAGCAGTACTTC. Protein: CASSLETGTQALEQYF.

The V gene is TRBV5-1, the J gene TRBJ2-1; D not resolved. The CDR3 has 13 amino acids. V lost 4 bases and J 5 bases, leaving 10 bases between the germline ends. Germline values: CDR1 SGHRS, CDR2 YFSETQ. CDR3: CASSRQADNEQFF. In DNA form, the CDR3 reads TGCGCCAGCAGCCGTCAAGCCGACAATGAGCAGTTCTTC.

The chain's CDR3 is CASSVGGGRDEAFF. The CDR3 bases are TGTGCCAGCAGCGTAGGTGGGGGGAGAGATGAAGCTTTCTTT. The rearrangement joins TRBV9 to TRBJ1-1; tentatively, D is TRBD1 (5 bases). V was clipped by 0 bases and J by 7 bases, with 13 bases between them. Per germline, CDR1 SGDLS and CDR2 YYNGEE. CDR3 length: 14 amino acids.

In the case of this clone: The same CDR3 arises from other DNA sequences in this sample as well. This rearrangement joins TRBV7-2 to TRBJ2-3; the D gene could be TRBD1 or TRBD2 (5 bases each). Germline V gives CDR1 SGHTA, CDR2 FQGNSA. The germline V and J ends were trimmed by 0 bases and 6 bases, with 7 bases remaining between them. This CDR3 has 13 residues. This CDR3 reads CASSLAGEDTQYF. The CDR3 DNA is TGTGCCAGCAGCTTAGCAGGGGAGGATACGCAGTATTTT.

The chain uses TRBV9 and TRBJ2-5, with D possibly being TRBD1 (6 bases). The CDR3 length is 15 residues. Germline V gene sequence: CDR1 SGDLS, CDR2 YYNGEE. Trimming stripped 2 bases from V and 2 bases from J, with 13 bases between. The CDR3 nucleotides are TGTGCCAGCAGCGTGGGCTCAGGGGCACAAGAGACCCAGTACTTC. As protein: CASSVGSGAQETQYF. The full variable domain, its missing parts supplied by reference TRBV9 and TRBJ2-5, is DSGVTQTPKHLITATGQRVTLRCSPRSGDLSVYWYQQSLDQGLQFLIQYYNGEERAKGNILERFSAQQFPDLHSELNLSSLELGDSALYFCASSVGSGAQETQYFGPGTRLLVL.

CDR3 in amino acids: CASSLDGDSNQPQHF. In DNA form, the CDR3 reads TGCGCCAGCAGCTTGGACGGGGATAGCAATCAGCCCCAGCATTTT. The chain joins TRBV5-1 to TRBJ1-5; D remains unclear. V was clipped by 0 bases and J by 0 bases, with 7 bases between them. CDR3 size: 15 residues. Germline loops: CDR1 SGHRS, CDR2 YFSETQ.

This clone was seen a single time. The genes are TRBV5-1 and TRBJ1-4; D not certain. CDR3 length: 12 amino acids. Trimming shortened V by 4 bases and J by 2 bases, and 3 bases separated the two germline ends. Germline V gene lookup returns CDR1 SGHRS and CDR2 YFSETQ. CDR3: CASSRTNEKLFF. CDR3 sequence (DNA): TGCGCCAGCAGCCGTACTAATGAAAAACTGTTTTTT.

The chain recombines TRBV7-9 with TRBJ2-3; D ambiguous. Looked up from germline, CDR1 is SEHNR and CDR2 is FQNEAQ (reference sequence). This CDR3 has 12 residues. V lost 2 bases and J 6 bases, leaving 6 bases between the germline ends. DNA for the CDR3: TGTGCCAGCAGCTTAAGTGTGGATACGCAGTATTTT. This translates into CASSLSVDTQYF.

The CDR3 sequence: CATSGESYGYTF. The CDR3 coding sequence is TGTGCCACCTCCGGGGAATCCTATGGCTACACCTTC. The V call is TRBV5-4, the J call TRBJ1-2; no clear D gene. The length of the CDR3 is 12 residues. CDR1 and CDR2 from the germline V gene are SGHNT and YYREEE (reference sequence). V lost 9 bases, J lost 4 bases, and 13 bases lay in between. Variable domain in full (rest from reference TRBV5-4 and TRBJ1-2): ETGVTQSPTHLIKTRGQQVTLRCSSQSGHNTVSWYQQALGQGPQFIFQYYREEENGRGNFPPRFSGLQFPNYSSELNVNALELDDSALYLCATSGESYGYTFGSGTRLTVV.

This chain joins TRBV6-5 and TRBJ1-3, with 7 bases aligning to TRBD1. Germline lookup yields CDR1 MNHEY and CDR2 SVGAGI. The CDR3 runs 14 residues. Unmatched junction bases numbered 4, after V lost 4 bases and J lost 4 bases. The CDR3 DNA is TGTGCCAGCAGTTCAAGGGGGCAGGGAAACACCATATATTTT. Amino acids: CASSSRGQGNTIYF.

The chain carries TRBV5-4 and TRBJ2-5, with a possible D match to TRBD2 (5 bases). Trimming took 1 base from V and 9 from J, leaving 19 bases between them. Germline V lookup: CDR1 SGHNT, CDR2 YYREEE (reference sequence). The CDR3 runs 15 residues. CDR3 amino acids: CASSLLGGGLGAQYF. The CDR3 bases are TGTGCCAGCAGCTTGCTCGGTGGTGGACTTGGGGCCCAGTACTTC.

This chain connects TRBV7-9 to TRBJ2-7, with TRBD2 identical over 9 bases. From germline, CDR1 is SEHNR and CDR2 FQNEAQ (reference sequence). The CDR3 covers 18 residues. With 1 base clipped from V and 0 bases from J, the junction kept 10 bases outside the gene matches. The CDR3: CASSLVASGEAGSYEQYF. The CDR3 nucleotides are TGTGCCAGCAGCTTAGTGGCTAGCGGGGAGGCTGGCTCCTACGAGCAGTACTTC.

This chain connects TRBV4-3 to TRBJ1-1, with D unresolved. The CDR3 length is 15 residues. Germline V gives CDR1 LGHNA, CDR2 YSLEER. The germline V and J ends were trimmed by 4 bases and 0 bases, with 12 bases remaining between them. The DNA for the CDR3 is TGCGCCAGCAGCCTAGCGGTCGTTATGAACACTGAAGCTTTCTTT. It yields the protein CASSLAVVMNTEAFF.

This chain connects TRBV5-1 to TRBJ1-1; D unresolved. Germline values: CDR1 SGHRS, CDR2 YFSETQ. The CDR3 contains 14 residues. V was pared by 1 base and J by 0 bases, with 7 bases between. Here the CDR3 reads CASSLIEMNTEAFF. The DNA for the CDR3 is TGCGCCAGCAGCTTGATAGAGATGAACACTGAAGCTTTCTTT.

The gene calls are TRBV15 and TRBJ1-1, with D unclear. CDR1 and CDR2 (germline): LNHNV, YYDKDF (reference sequence). The CDR3 spans 12 residues. V was shortened by 3 bases and J by 5 bases, with 7 bases between the two germline ends. Here the CDR3 DNA reads TGTGCCACCAGCAGGGGCCAAACTGAAGCTTTCTTT. Its protein is CATSRGQTEAFF.

The V gene is TRBV7-9, the J gene TRBJ2-1; possibly TRBD2 for D (5 bases). Germline V lookup: CDR1 SEHNR, CDR2 FQNEAQ (reference sequence). This CDR3 is built from 17 residues. The ends were cut back, 0 bases at V and 6 bases at J, with 18 bases in the middle. CDR3 in amino acids: CASSLAYSGGDGNEQFF. The DNA for the CDR3 is TGTGCCAGCAGCTTAGCGTACAGCGGAGGCGACGGCAATGAGCAGTTCTTC.

In this sample, this clone turned up a few times. J is TRBJ1-4 and V is TRBV18, with unresolved D. The CDR3 contains 13 residues. Germline V gives CDR1 KGHSH, CDR2 LQKENI. Trimming stripped 3 bases from V and 5 bases from J, with 7 bases between. CDR3 bases: TGTGCCAGCTCACCGGGTTCCAATGAAAAACTGTTTTTT. Translating gives CASSPGSNEKLFF.

The chain couples TRBV29-1 to TRBJ2-1; the D gene is possibly TRBD1 (6 bases). CDR1 is SQVTM, CDR2 ANQGSEA, per germline. V gave up 8 bases and J gave up 0 bases, with 11 bases separating them. The CDR3 extends over 13 amino acids. This CDR3 is CSPRQASYNEQFF. As DNA, the CDR3 is TGCAGCCCGAGACAGGCCTCCTACAATGAGCAGTTCTTC.

The chain couples TRBV7-2 to TRBJ2-7, with 10 bases lining up with TRBD2. Trimming at V came to 3 bases and at J to 12 bases, leaving 8 bases not matched to a gene. Per germline, CDR1 SGHTA and CDR2 FQGNSA. The CDR3 spans 13 residues. The chain's CDR3 is CASSFGTSGVSYF. CDR3 in DNA: TGTGCCAGCAGCTTCGGCACTAGCGGGGTTTCGTACTTC.

The chain links TRBV30 to TRBJ1-2; possible D gene TRBD1, 5 bases. The CDR3 runs to 12 residues. The germline CDR1 and CDR2 sequences are GTSNPN and SVGIG (reference sequence). The CDR3 region is CATGTARVGYTF. DNA of the CDR3: TGTGCAACCGGGACTGCTCGGGTTGGCTACACCTTC.

This clone has only a few counts. The chain employs TRBV11-2 and TRBJ2-7, with 7 bases that match TRBD1. The germline V gene encodes CDR1 SGHAT and CDR2 FQNNGV. Trimming at V came to 6 bases and at J to 6 bases, leaving 5 bases not matched to a gene. The CDR3 is 12 residues long. CDR3 coding DNA: TGTGCCAGCAGTAGGACAGGTATCGAGCAGTACTTC. Its translation is CASSRTGIEQYF.